The clone carrying this T cell receptor (beta chain) was seen a handful of times. The antigen is not known. PCR employed 60 Vbeta and 13 Jbeta primers. The protocol was immunoSEQ multiplex PCR, while the TCRdb copy is restricted to in-frame clones and leaves out a portion. The sample has around 200,000 clones, 77% seen once; the top ten hold 3.7%. This sample is drawn from a study of cytomegalovirus exposure and HLA in healthy donors. General study results and limits: By a later analysis, the bulk of CMV-associated TCR beta chains appeared HLA-restricted. Analyzed later, association rates of TCRs varied across HLA loci, with DRB1 most and HLA-C fewest. Reported performance of the classifier showed diagnosis of cytomegalovirus status with high specificity and sensitivity. Versus the 666-donor mean, an Asian-associated ancestry cluster reportedly showed fewer N-insertions in a later analysis.

CDR3 size: 14 residues. Germline lookup yields CDR1 SGHTA and CDR2 FQGTGA. V was pared by 4 bases and J by 7 bases, with 5 bases of the junction left unmatched. Material for sequencing was PBMCs. V is TRBV7-3 and J is TRBJ2-2, with 8 bases lining up with TRBD1. The clonotype comes from a woman aged 55-69 years in good health and CMV-seropositive. CDR3 DNA sequence: TGTGCCAGCAGCTCACAGGGGGTCGTCGGGGAGCTGTTTTTT. Amino acids: CASSSQGVVGELFF.